The 13 T cell receptor beta chains below all came from one sample that was sequenced in a study of blood T cell repertoires in COVID-19. Using immunoSEQ multiplex PCR, the repertoire was profiled, and TCRdb retains in-frame clones only, with some absent. Of tens of thousands of clones in the sample, 80% to 90% were seen once. Sequencing was performed on peripheral blood. These receptors were collected from a woman between 55 and 75 years old with COVID-19, enrolled during active disease.

This chain uses TRBV24-1 with TRBJ1-6; 9 nucleotides match TRBD1. The CDR3 spans 15 residues. Germline V lookup: CDR1 KGHDR, CDR2 SFDVKD. The V gene end was trimmed by 3 bases and the J gene end by 7 bases; junction bases not matched to a gene: 3. This CDR3 is CATSDGDRENSPLHF. The CDR3 nucleotides read TGTGCCACCAGTGATGGGGACAGGGAGAATTCACCCCTCCACTTT.

V gene TRBV5-4 combines with J gene TRBJ1-1; D is undetermined. This CDR3 contains 15 residues. From germline, CDR1 is SGHNT and CDR2 YYREEE (reference sequence). The germline V and J ends were trimmed by 4 bases and 8 bases, with 21 bases remaining between them. Here the CDR3 DNA reads TGTGCCAGCAGCACTGATCCCAGCGACGGGGTCGAAGCTTTCTTT. Protein product: CASSTDPSDGVEAFF.

This chain connects TRBV27 to TRBJ1-4, with 11 bases aligning to TRBD1. This CDR3 contains 16 residues. From germline, CDR1 is MNHEY and CDR2 SMNVEV (reference sequence). The V gene end was trimmed by 5 bases and the J gene end by 7 bases; junction bases not matched to a gene: 9. The CDR3 loop reads CASSPLGQGVGEKLFF. The CDR3 DNA reads TGTGCCAGCAGTCCGTTGGGACAGGGGGTTGGTGAAAAACTGTTTTTT.

The rearrangement links TRBV4-1 to TRBJ1-5; D unclear. Looked up from germline, CDR1 is MGHRA and CDR2 is YSYEKL. V was pared by 0 bases and J by 4 bases, with 16 bases between. The length of the CDR3 is 17 residues. The CDR3: CASSQDRTRQDNQPQHF. CDR3 sequence (DNA): TGCGCCAGCAGCCAAGATCGAACCCGCCAGGATAATCAGCCCCAGCATTTT.

The chain employs TRBV28 and TRBJ1-4, with 8 positions matching TRBD1. The CDR3 is 13 amino acids. The germline CDR1 and CDR2 sequences are MDHEN and SYDVKM. Losses at the gene ends were 5 bases for V and 10 bases for J; bases not matched to a gene: 6. The CDR3 spells CASSTGGWGKLFF. CDR3 coding DNA: TGTGCCAGCAGTACAGGGGGTTGGGGAAAACTGTTTTTT. Supplemented by reference TRBV28 and TRBJ1-4, the full variable domain reads DVKVTQSSRYLVKRTGEKVFLECVQDMDHENMFWYRQDPGLGLRLIYFSYDVKMKEKGDIPEGYSVSREKKERFSLILESASTNQTSMYLCASSTGGWGKLFFGSGTQLSVL.

The J gene is TRBJ2-7, the V gene TRBV6-2 or TRBV6-3; D may be TRBD1 (5 bases). V was clipped by 0 bases and J by 6 bases, with 21 bases between them. There are 17 residues in the CDR3. Germline values: CDR1 MNHEY, CDR2 SVGEGT. This CDR3 reads CASSYSPRASEGLEQYF. CDR3 bases: TGTGCCAGCAGTTACTCTCCCAGGGCCAGCGAAGGGCTCGAGCAGTACTTC.

The chain combines TRBV15 with TRBJ2-3; TRBD2 aligns across 8 bases. The trim removed 0 bases at V and 4 bases at J, leaving 6 bases unmatched. CDR1 LNHNV and CDR2 YYDKDF come from the germline V gene (reference sequence). CDR3 length equals 16 residues. This chain's CDR3 is CATSREPGLGADTQYF. CDR3 bases: TGTGCCACCAGCAGAGAACCGGGACTAGGGGCAGATACGCAGTATTTT.

The gene calls are TRBV3-1 (or the pseudogene TRBV3-2) and TRBJ2-1; D possibly corresponds to TRBD1 (8 bases). The germline V gene encodes CDR1 LGHDT and CDR2 YNNKEL (reference sequence). The CDR3 runs to 17 residues. The V gene lost 1 base and the J gene lost 7 bases, with 20 bases spanning the gap. CDR3: CASSQGTGMGAGNEQFF. The CDR3 DNA is TGTGCCAGCAGCCAAGGGACAGGGATGGGAGCGGGGAATGAGCAGTTCTTC.

This chain uses TRBV10-1 with TRBJ1-1, with D possibly TRBD1 on 5 matching bases. V was cut by 4 bases and J by 4 bases, with 16 bases left in between. Germline V CDR1 and CDR2: WNHNN, SYGVQD (reference sequence). This CDR3 contains 15 residues. The CDR3 DNA follows: TGCGCCAGCAGTGTTGGGGGGAAGTGGATCACTGAAGCTTTCTTT. Its protein product is CASSVGGKWITEAFF.

This chain links TRBV18 with TRBJ1-1, with 7 bases aligning to TRBD1. Germline V gene lookup returns CDR1 KGHSH and CDR2 LQKENI. The length of the CDR3 is 12 residues. V lost 4 bases, J lost 7 bases, and 3 bases stayed unmatched. The CDR3 nucleotides read TGTGCCAGCTCACTCGACAGGGATGAAGCTTTCTTT. This gives the protein CASSLDRDEAFF.

The V gene is TRBV7-8, the J gene TRBJ1-4; TRBD1 is a possible D gene (6 bases). This CDR3 contains 13 residues. Between the trimmed V and J ends, which lost 6 bases and 4 bases, there was a span of 9 bases. In germline, CDR1 is SGHVS, CDR2 FQNEAQ. CDR3 coding DNA: TGTGCCAGCAGGAGACAGGTTAATGAAAAACTGTTTTTT. Amino acid sequence: CASRRQVNEKLFF.

DNA of the CDR3: TGTGCCAGCAGTTACAGGGGGAACACTGAAGCTTTCTTT. As protein: CASSYRGNTEAFF. The chain links TRBV6-2 or TRBV6-3 to TRBJ1-1, with D perhaps TRBD1 (5 bases). This CDR3 has 13 residues. Per the germline V gene, CDR1 is MNHEY and CDR2 is SVGEGT. V was cut by 2 bases and J by 1 base, with 5 bases left in between.

The J gene is TRBJ1-5, the V gene TRBV19; 8 bases fit TRBD1. V trimming: 3 bases; J trimming: 7 bases; junction bases outside the gene matches: 11. Germline assignment: CDR1 LNHDA and CDR2 SQIVND (reference sequence). This CDR3 has 16 residues. CDR3 DNA sequence: TGTGCCAGTAGTATGGCCGCAGGGGGCAGAGGGCAGCCCCAGCATTTT. This translates into CASSMAAGGRGQPQHF.